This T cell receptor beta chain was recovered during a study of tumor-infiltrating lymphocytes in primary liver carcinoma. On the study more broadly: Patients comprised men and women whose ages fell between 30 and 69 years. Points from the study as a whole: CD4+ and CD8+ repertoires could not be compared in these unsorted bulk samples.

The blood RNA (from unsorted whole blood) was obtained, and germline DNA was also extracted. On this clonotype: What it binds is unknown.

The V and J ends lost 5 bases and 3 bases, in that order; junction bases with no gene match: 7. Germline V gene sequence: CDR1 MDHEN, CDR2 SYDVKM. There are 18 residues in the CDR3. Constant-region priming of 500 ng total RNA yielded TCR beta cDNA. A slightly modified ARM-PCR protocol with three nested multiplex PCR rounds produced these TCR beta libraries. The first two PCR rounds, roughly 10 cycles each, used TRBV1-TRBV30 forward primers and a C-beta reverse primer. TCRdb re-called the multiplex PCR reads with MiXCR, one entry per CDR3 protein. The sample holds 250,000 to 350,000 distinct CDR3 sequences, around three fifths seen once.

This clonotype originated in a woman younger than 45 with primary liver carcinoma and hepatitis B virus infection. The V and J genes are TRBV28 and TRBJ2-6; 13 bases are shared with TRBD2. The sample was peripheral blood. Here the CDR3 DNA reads TGTGCCAGCAGTCTCCTCGGACTAGCGGGAGTTGGGGCCAACGTCCTGACTTTC. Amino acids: CASSLLGLAGVGANVLTF.